This T cell receptor beta chain stems from a study of identical twins (TCRdb year 2016). Study-level background: To test whether fetal clonotypes persist, this study deep-sequenced TCR alpha and beta repertoires from monozygotic twins, from unrelated adults of various ages, and from cord blood. To rule out contamination, replicate twin experiments were performed at different times with different library preparation protocols. Overall study results and their limits: The excess sharing between twins in beta out-of-frame sequences was weaker because fewer shared sequences reduced the signal-to-noise ratio. Because the same donors could not be followed over many years, conclusions were based on cross-sectional statistical analysis. Invariant T cells such as MAIT and iNKT could partly confound zero-insertion analyses, although diverse VJ usage argued against such confounding for most clonotypes. In monozygotic twins, recombination models systematically underestimated out-of-frame TCR alpha sharing, but the models matched the sharing seen between unrelated individuals. Abundant cord blood beta clonotypes carried fewer insertions; young adult naive repertoires showed a weaker similar trend, while memory repertoires showed none. Compared with coincidental sharing between unrelated individuals, out-of-frame TCR alpha sequences shared between twins showed an excess of sequences with low generation probability.

Germline trimming: 5 bases from V, 3 bases from J; junction bases outside gene matches: 8. From its cysteine to its phenylalanine, the CDR3 spans 15 amino acids. The kept DNA is CDR3 alone, 45 bases in frame from the first base. Looking up the germline V gene yields CDR1 MNHNS and CDR2 SASEGT. Every donor was a healthy Caucasian. The twin cohort consisted of three pairs of female monozygotic twins, all aged roughly 18 to 29 years. Using Miltenyi CD45RO+ enrichment and human naive T-cell isolation kits, memory (CD45RO+) and naive T cells were isolated from PBMC. The library was generated by 5' RACE. Sequencing was carried out with an Illumina HiSeq 2000. Template switching added a universal primer binding site, and the final cDNA carried a unique molecular identifier that allowed TCR cDNA molecules to be counted accurately. Specific primers in the conserved constant-segment region were used to synthesize first-strand cDNA for TCR alpha and beta chains. To control for contamination, every cDNA library was double barcoded, receiving both a SMART-Mk sample barcode and Illumina barcodes. TruSeq adapter sequences and Illumina sample barcodes were added in two successive PCR steps. The Illumina HiSeq platform was used with custom primers to sequence TCR alpha and beta cDNA libraries. On the authors' methods: MiGEC processed the raw reads to extract unique molecular identifiers, while MiXCR was used to determine the CDR3 positions. Recombination models were inferred per individual with the repgenHMM and IGoR tools using an EM algorithm. Shared clonotypes were analyzed with the tcR package in R, and sharing was normalized by the product of cloneset sizes. To study raw recombination free of thymic and clonal selection effects, out-of-frame nonproductive sequences were analyzed. TCRdb reworked the public reads: Q25 trimming with fastp, MiXCR clone assembly, productive beta chains retained. Rows with a matching CDR3 protein are joined into one entry that keeps the most common DNA and genes. The V and J calls shown here were made by TCRdb, not taken from the authors' results. The sample table contains about 280,000 distinct CDR3 sequences; only one count was recorded for about 8% of them. The top ten constitute approximately 2.1% of the sample.

A remark on this clonotype: What this receptor recognizes is not known. Base qualities are not recorded, but no much larger clone differs from it by a single base.

The sample also formed part of further work on yellow fever vaccine responses in identical twins. The second publication reports: The authors reported that the T cell response to vaccination in identical twins appeared partly convergent and partly personalized. In identical twins, the study followed T cell clones that responded to the vaccine with precision.

Sequenced: memory (CD45RO+) T cells sorted from blood. Read against the paper, the sample's cell subset or site label means: CD45RO+ enriched T cells. The receptor comes from a woman younger than 30 in good health. The chain is encoded by TRBV6-1 joined to TRBJ2-7, and 9 junctional nucleotides match TRBD2. The CDR3 reads as follows: CASSLTGTSNYEQYF. The nucleotide sequence is given as TGTGCCAGCAGTCTCACCGGGACTAGCAACTACGAGCAGTACTTC.